A single sample is the source of the 12 T cell receptor beta chains below, sequenced in a study of cytomegalovirus exposure and HLA in healthy donors. The PCR had 60 Vbeta and 13 Jbeta primers. The data were produced by immunoSEQ multiplex PCR, yet TCRdb's version contains in-frame clones alone and is incomplete. The sample lists about 200,000 clones; 77% were seen once. The specimen sequenced was PBMCs. The receptors were gathered from a woman aged 30 to 39 in good health and CMV-seropositive.

The chain links TRBV7-2 to TRBJ2-3, with TRBD2 matching 12 bases. The ends lost 5 bases at V and 5 bases at J; junction bases unmatched: 14. The CDR3 runs to 18 residues. Per germline, CDR1 SGHTA and CDR2 FQGNSA. Written as DNA, the CDR3 is TGTGCCAGCAGCCGACAACCTAGCGGGAGGGCCTACGTAGATACGCAGTATTTT. This encodes CASSRQPSGRAYVDTQYF.

A remark on this clone: Different DNA sequences within this sample yield the same CDR3. The chain links TRBV5-1 to TRBJ2-3; D might be TRBD1 (6 bases). V was trimmed by 4 bases and J by 4 bases, leaving 10 bases between them. The CDR3 is 13 amino acids. CDR1 and CDR2 from the germline V gene are SGHRS and YFSETQ. Here the CDR3 reads CASSSQGSDTQYF. The CDR3 DNA reads TGCGCCAGCAGCAGTCAGGGGTCAGATACGCAGTATTTT.

This clone was recorded once. The chain links TRBV5-4 to TRBJ2-7, with 8 bases lining up with TRBD2. The germline CDR1 and CDR2 sequences are SGHNT and YYREEE (reference sequence). CDR3 size: 14 residues. V shed 4 bases and J 3 bases; nucleotides not matched to a gene: 6. The CDR3 nucleotides read TGTGCCAGCAGCCGGTTGGGGACTAGCTACGAGCAGTACTTC. Amino acids: CASSRLGTSYEQYF.

This clone was observed a single time. The V and J genes are TRBV4-2 and TRBJ2-1; the match to TRBD2 covers 7 bases. J lost 6 bases, V lost 2 bases, and 7 bases had no gene match. Per the germline V gene, CDR1 is LGHNA and CDR2 is YNFKEQ. The CDR3 length is 15 residues. The DNA of the CDR3 is TGTGCCAGCAGCCAAACGAGCGGGGCCCGCAATGAGCAGTTCTTC. Residues: CASSQTSGARNEQFF.

The rearrangement uses TRBV2 and TRBJ1-2; D call uncertain. V was pared by 8 bases and J by 4 bases, with 11 bases between. There are 12 residues in the CDR3. From germline, CDR1 is SNHLY and CDR2 FYNNEI. CDR3 coding DNA: TGTGCCAGCTTATCCCGGTCCTATGGCTACACCTTC. It translates to CASLSRSYGYTF.

The chain links TRBV5-1 to TRBJ1-3; D possibly corresponds to TRBD1 (6 bases). V was trimmed by 3 bases and J by 1 base, leaving 23 bases between them. The CDR3 sequence is 19 residues long. Germline values: CDR1 SGHRS, CDR2 YFSETQ. CDR3 region: CASSWGTGHPSESGNTIYF. The CDR3 region has the DNA TGCGCCAGCAGCTGGGGAACGGGACACCCCTCGGAGTCTGGAAACACCATATATTTT.

The V and J genes are TRBV7-3 and TRBJ1-1; no reliable D call. V gave up 5 bases and J gave up 0 bases, with 7 bases separating them. This CDR3 contains 13 residues. The germline V gene has CDR1 SGHTA and CDR2 FQGTGA. The CDR3 sequence: CASSLYMNTEAFF. The CDR3 nucleotides are TGTGCCAGCAGCCTTTATATGAACACTGAAGCTTTCTTT.

V usage is TRBV29-1 and J usage is TRBJ2-7, with D perhaps TRBD1 (6 bases). CDR3 size: 12 residues. CDR1 and CDR2 from the germline V gene are SQVTM and ANQGSEA. The germline V and J ends were trimmed by 7 bases and 6 bases, with 16 bases remaining between them. DNA of the CDR3: TGCAGCGCCGAGACAGGCCTTGGCGAGCAGTACTTC. Translated: CSAETGLGEQYF.

CDR3 DNA: TGTGCCAGCAGCTTAGGCGAAGCGGGAGCTCTCGATACGCAGTATTTT. Its protein is CASSLGEAGALDTQYF. The chain combines TRBV7-9 with TRBJ2-3, with 8 bases identical to TRBD2. Germline V CDR1 and CDR2: SEHNR, FQNEAQ (reference sequence). Germline trimming cut 1 base from V and 6 bases from J; bases unmatched to any gene: 9. This CDR3 spans 16 amino acids.

The genes are TRBV5-1 and TRBJ1-2; D may be TRBD1 (6 bases). The germline CDR1 and CDR2 sequences are SGHRS and YFSETQ. The ends were cut back, 4 bases at V and 8 bases at J, with 18 bases in the middle. This CDR3 is built from 14 residues. CDR3 nucleotides: TGCGCCAGCAGCCAAACCCTTACAGGGACAGGCTACACCTTC. Translating gives CASSQTLTGTGYTF.

This chain connects TRBV30 to TRBJ2-7; 9 bases are shared with TRBD1. The ends lost 1 base at V and 2 bases at J; junction bases unmatched: 6. Looked up from germline, CDR1 is GTSNPN and CDR2 is SVGIG (reference sequence). This CDR3 spans 15 amino acids. The DNA of the CDR3 is TGTGCCTGGAGTGCCATCGGGACAGGGCCCTACGAGCAGTACTTC. Translated, it gives CAWSAIGTGPYEQYF.

The chain recombines TRBV4-2 with TRBJ2-5, with 7 bases that match TRBD2. Germline lookup yields CDR1 LGHNA and CDR2 YNFKEQ. The CDR3 loop spans 16 amino acids. Unmatched junction bases numbered 17, after V lost 8 bases and J lost 5 bases. CDR3 in amino acids: CASGPRAASGGETQYF. The CDR3 region has the DNA TGTGCCAGCGGCCCTCGAGCGGCTAGCGGTGGTGAGACCCAGTACTTC.